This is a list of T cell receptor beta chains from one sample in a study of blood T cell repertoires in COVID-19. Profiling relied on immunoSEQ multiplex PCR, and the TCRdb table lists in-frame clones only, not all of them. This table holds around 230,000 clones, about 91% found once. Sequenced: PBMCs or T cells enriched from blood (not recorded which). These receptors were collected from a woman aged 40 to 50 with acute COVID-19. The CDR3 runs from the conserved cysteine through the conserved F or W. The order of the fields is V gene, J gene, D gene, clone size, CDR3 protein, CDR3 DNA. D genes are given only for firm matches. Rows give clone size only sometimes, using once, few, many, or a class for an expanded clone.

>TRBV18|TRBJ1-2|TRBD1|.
CASQTGGLYGYTF
TGTGCCAGCCAAACAGGGGGCCTCTATGGCTACACCTTC
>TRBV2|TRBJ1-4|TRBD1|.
CASVRDRANEKLFF
TGTGCCAGCGTCCGGGACAGGGCGAATGAAAAACTGTTTTTT
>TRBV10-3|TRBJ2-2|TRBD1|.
CAIRLFTGTGDTGELFF
TGTGCCATCAGGCTATTCACCGGGACAGGGGACACCGGGGAGCTGTTTTTT
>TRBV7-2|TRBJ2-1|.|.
CASSLGTPSYNEQFF
TGTGCCAGCAGCCTCGGGACACCATCCTACAATGAGCAGTTCTTC
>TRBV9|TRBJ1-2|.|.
CASSVSGGYGYTF
TGTGCCAGCAGCGTATCGGGGGGCTATGGCTACACCTTC
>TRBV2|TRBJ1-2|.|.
CASSEWGPDYGYTF
TGTGCCAGCAGTGAATGGGGGCCGGACTATGGCTACACCTTC
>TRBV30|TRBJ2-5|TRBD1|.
CAWSIRTGEGQETQYF
TGTGCCTGGAGTATCCGGACAGGGGAGGGTCAAGAGACCCAGTACTTC
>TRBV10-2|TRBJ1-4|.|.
CASSDPSPEKLFF
TGCGCCAGCAGTGATCCCTCCCCTGAAAAACTGTTTTTT
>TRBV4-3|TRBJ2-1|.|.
CASSQEASFNEQFF
TGCGCCAGCAGCCAAGAAGCTAGTTTCAATGAGCAGTTCTTC
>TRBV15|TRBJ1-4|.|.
CATSRELEGGNEKLFF
TGTGCCACCAGCAGAGAGTTGGAGGGAGGGAATGAAAAACTGTTTTTT
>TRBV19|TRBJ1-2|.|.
CASSMVGALGYGYTF
TGTGCCAGTAGTATGGTCGGAGCTTTAGGCTATGGCTACACCTTC
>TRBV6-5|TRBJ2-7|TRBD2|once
CASSYKAGGPYEQYF
TGTGCCAGCAGTTACAAAGCGGGGGGGCCCTACGAGCAGTACTTC
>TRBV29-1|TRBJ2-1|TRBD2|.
CSAGLAGAREQFF
TGCAGTGCAGGACTAGCGGGAGCCAGGGAGCAGTTCTTC
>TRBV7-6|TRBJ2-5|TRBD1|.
CASSPGVGTGETQYF
TGTGCCAGCAGCCCGGGAGTAGGGACAGGGGAGACCCAGTACTTC
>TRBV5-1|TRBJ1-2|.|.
CASSSTGTNYGYTF
TGCGCCAGCAGCTCGACCGGGACAAACTATGGCTACACCTTC
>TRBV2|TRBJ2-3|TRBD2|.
CASSGISGVGDTQYF
TGTGCCAGCAGTGGTATTAGCGGGGTTGGAGATACGCAGTATTTT
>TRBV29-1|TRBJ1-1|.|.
CSVSGGSNTEAFF
TGCAGCGTTTCCGGGGGGTCAAACACTGAAGCTTTCTTT
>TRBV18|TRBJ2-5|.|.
CASSPPSQDGETQYF
TGTGCCAGCTCACCACCGTCGCAGGATGGGGAGACCCAGTACTTC
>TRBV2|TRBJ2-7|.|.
CASSRGPTYEQYF
TGTGCCAGCAGTCGCGGCCCAACCTACGAGCAGTACTTC
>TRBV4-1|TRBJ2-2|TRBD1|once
CASSQEGTGNTGELFF
TGCGCCAGCAGCCAAGAGGGGACAGGGAACACCGGGGAGCTGTTTTTT
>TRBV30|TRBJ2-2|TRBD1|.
CAWTRQGTNTGELFF
TGTGCCTGGACCCGACAGGGTACAAACACCGGGGAGCTGTTTTTT
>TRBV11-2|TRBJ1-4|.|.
CASSLLGGGNEKLFF
TGTGCCAGCAGCCTACTGGGTGGGGGGAATGAAAAACTGTTTTTT
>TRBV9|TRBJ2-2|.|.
CASSPHRRGNTGELFF
TGTGCCAGCAGCCCCCACAGGAGGGGGAACACCGGGGAGCTGTTTTTT
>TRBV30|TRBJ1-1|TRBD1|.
CAWDRGRNTEAFF
TGTGCCTGGGACAGGGGGCGAAACACTGAAGCTTTCTTT
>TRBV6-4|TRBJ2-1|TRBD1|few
CASSPGQGANEQFF
TGTGCCAGCAGCCCGGGACAGGGGGCGAATGAGCAGTTCTTC
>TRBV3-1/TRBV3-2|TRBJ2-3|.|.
CASSQSIPGATDTQYF
TGTGCCAGCAGCCAATCCATTCCAGGGGCAACCGATACGCAGTATTTT
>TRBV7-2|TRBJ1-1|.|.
CASTGDTEAFF
TGTGCCAGCACAGGGGACACTGAAGCTTTCTTT
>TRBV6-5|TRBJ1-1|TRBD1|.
CASSYPGQVGGEAFF
TGTGCCAGCAGTTACCCGGGACAGGTCGGAGGTGAAGCTTTCTTT
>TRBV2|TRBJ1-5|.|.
CASSEEAGPQPQHF
TGTGCCAGCAGTGAAGAAGCAGGGCCACAGCCCCAGCATTTT
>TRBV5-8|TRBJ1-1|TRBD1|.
CASSVTGGNTEAFF
TGTGCCAGCAGCGTTACAGGGGGTAACACTGAAGCTTTCTTT
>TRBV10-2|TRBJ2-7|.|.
CASSEGQLYEQYF
TGCGCCAGCAGTGAGGGGCAGCTGTACGAGCAGTACTTC
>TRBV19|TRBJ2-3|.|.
CASSPRTDTQYF
TGTGCCAGTAGTCCTCGGACAGATACGCAGTATTTT
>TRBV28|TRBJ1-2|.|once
CASSLSKGGGYTF
TGTGCCAGCAGTTTATCGAAAGGGGGAGGCTACACCTTC
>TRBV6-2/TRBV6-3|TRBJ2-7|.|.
CASSYAVDSYEQYF
TGTGCCAGCAGTTACGCGGTTGACTCCTACGAGCAGTACTTC
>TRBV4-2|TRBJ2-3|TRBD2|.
CASSLDTGLAEADTQYF
TGTGCCAGCAGCCTAGATACGGGACTAGCGGAGGCAGATACGCAGTATTTT
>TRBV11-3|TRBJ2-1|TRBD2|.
CASSSPASGRYNEQFF
TGTGCCAGCAGCTCCCCAGCTAGCGGGAGATACAATGAGCAGTTCTTC
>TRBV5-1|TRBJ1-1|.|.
CASSLREGTNTEAFF
TGCGCCAGCAGCTTAAGGGAGGGGACGAACACTGAAGCTTTCTTT
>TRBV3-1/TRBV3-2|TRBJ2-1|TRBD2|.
CASSRVAGPPYNEQFF
TGTGCCAGCAGCCGAGTAGCGGGCCCACCCTACAATGAGCAGTTCTTC
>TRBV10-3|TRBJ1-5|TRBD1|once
CAIRGTDQPQHF
TGTGCCATCAGGGGGACAGATCAGCCCCAGCATTTT
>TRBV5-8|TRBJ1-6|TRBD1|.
CASSSDRAGSPLHF
TGTGCCAGCAGCTCGGACAGGGCAGGTTCACCCCTCCACTTT
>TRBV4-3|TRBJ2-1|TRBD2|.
CASSQERGLAGYNEQFF
TGCGCCAGCAGCCAAGAGAGGGGACTAGCGGGATACAATGAGCAGTTCTTC
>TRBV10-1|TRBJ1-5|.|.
CASSDGDSNQPQHF
TGCGCCAGCAGTGACGGAGATAGCAATCAGCCCCAGCATTTT
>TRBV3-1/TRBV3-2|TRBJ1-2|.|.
CASRLTGDNGYTF
TGTGCCAGCAGACTCACAGGTGATAATGGCTACACCTTC
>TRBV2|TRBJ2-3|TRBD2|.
CASRPGLAVDTQYF
TGTGCCAGCAGGCCGGGACTAGCGGTAGATACGCAGTATTTT
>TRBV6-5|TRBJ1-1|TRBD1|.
CASSYSTGASEAFF
TGTGCCAGCAGTTACTCGACAGGGGCTTCTGAAGCTTTCTTT
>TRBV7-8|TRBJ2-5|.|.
CASSLGGRVSGRYQETQYF
TGTGCCAGCAGCTTAGGGGGCAGGGTAAGCGGGCGGTACCAAGAGACCCAGTACTTC
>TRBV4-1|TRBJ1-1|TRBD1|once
CASSQLTGGRTEAFF
TGCGCCAGCAGCCAGTTAACAGGGGGGAGGACTGAAGCTTTCTTT